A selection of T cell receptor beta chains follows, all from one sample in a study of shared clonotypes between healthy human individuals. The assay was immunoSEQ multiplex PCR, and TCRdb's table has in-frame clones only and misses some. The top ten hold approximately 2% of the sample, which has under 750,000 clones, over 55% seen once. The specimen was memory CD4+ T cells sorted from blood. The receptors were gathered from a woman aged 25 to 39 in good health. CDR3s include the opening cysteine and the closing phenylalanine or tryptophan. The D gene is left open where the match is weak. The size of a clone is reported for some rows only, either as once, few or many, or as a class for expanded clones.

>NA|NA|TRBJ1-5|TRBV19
CASSPGTASNQPQHF
TGTGCCAGTAGTCCCGGGACGGCTTCCAATCAGCCCCAGCATTTT
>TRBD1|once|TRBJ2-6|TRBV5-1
CASSWTGYGGANVLTF
TGCGCCAGCAGCTGGACAGGGTACGGTGGGGCCAACGTCCTGACTTTC
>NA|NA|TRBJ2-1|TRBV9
CASSPQGAGYNEQFF
TGTGCCAGCAGCCCACAGGGTGCCGGATACAATGAGCAGTTCTTC
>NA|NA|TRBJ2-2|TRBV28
CASSLRPGTSNTGELFF
TGTGCCAGCAGTTTAAGGCCAGGGACTTCGAACACCGGGGAGCTGTTTTTT
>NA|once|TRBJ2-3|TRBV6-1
CATLIEGGTDTQYF
TGTGCCACCCTCATAGAGGGAGGCACAGATACGCAGTATTTT
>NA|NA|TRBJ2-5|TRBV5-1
CASSGGQVAETQYF
TGCGCCAGCAGCGGTGGACAAGTCGCCGAGACCCAGTACTTC
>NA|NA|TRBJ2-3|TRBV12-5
CASGLGGSRDTQYF
TGTGCTAGTGGTTTGGGTGGATCTAGAGATACGCAGTATTTT
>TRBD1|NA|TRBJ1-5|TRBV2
CASSRSNLGQGGQPQHF
TGTGCCAGCAGCCGCAGTAATTTGGGACAGGGGGGACAGCCCCAGCATTTT
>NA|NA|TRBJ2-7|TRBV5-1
CASSSSQGREQYF
TGCGCCAGCAGCTCGTCCCAGGGGAGGGAGCAGTACTTC
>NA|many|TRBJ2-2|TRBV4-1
CASSQGSLRGPLDGTGELFF
TGCGCCAGCAGCCAAGGTTCATTGCGGGGGCCCCTCGATGGCACCGGGGAGCTGTTTTTT
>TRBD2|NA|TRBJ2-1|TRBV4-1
CASSHPGTRFYNEQFF
TGCGCCAGCAGCCACCCCGGGACTAGATTCTACAATGAGCAGTTCTTC
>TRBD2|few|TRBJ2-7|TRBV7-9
CASSFGRRQYF
TGTGCCAGCAGCTTCGGGAGGCGGCAGTACTTC
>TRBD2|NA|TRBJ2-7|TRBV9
CASSPRGASGSIRSYEQYF
TGTGCCAGCAGCCCGCGGGGCGCCAGCGGGAGTATCCGATCCTACGAGCAGTACTTC
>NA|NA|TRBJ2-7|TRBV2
CASSERWARGAYEQYF
TGTGCCAGCAGTGAAAGGTGGGCCAGGGGGGCCTACGAGCAGTACTTC
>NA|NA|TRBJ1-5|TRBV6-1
CASSMPHQPQHF
TGTGCCAGCAGCATGCCTCATCAGCCCCAGCATTTT
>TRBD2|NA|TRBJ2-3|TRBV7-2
CASSYFRLAGGPLATQYF
TGTGCCAGCAGCTACTTCCGACTAGCGGGAGGGCCTTTGGCTACGCAGTATTTT
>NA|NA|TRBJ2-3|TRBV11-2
CASSLTRSRDTQYF
TGTGCCAGCAGTCTTACTAGGTCAAGAGATACGCAGTATTTT
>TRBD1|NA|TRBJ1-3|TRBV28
CASSTRQGESGNTIYF
TGTGCCAGCAGTACCAGACAGGGTGAATCTGGAAACACCATATATTTT
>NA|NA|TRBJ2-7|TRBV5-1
CASSLVLNSYEQYF
TGCGCCAGCAGCTTGGTACTTAACTCCTACGAGCAGTACTTC
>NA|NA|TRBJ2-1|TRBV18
CASSPPGQVYNEQFF
TGTGCCAGCTCACCACCGGGACAAGTCTACAATGAGCAGTTCTTC
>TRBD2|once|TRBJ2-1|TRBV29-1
CSVEVVAGANEQFF
TGCAGCGTTGAAGTGGTAGCGGGAGCCAATGAGCAGTTCTTC
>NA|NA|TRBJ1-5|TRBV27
CASSSYSNQPQHF
TGTGCCAGCAGTTCTTATAGCAATCAGCCCCAGCATTTT
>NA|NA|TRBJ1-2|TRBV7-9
CASSRLRDGYTF
TGTGCCAGCAGCCGACTCAGGGACGGCTACACCTTC
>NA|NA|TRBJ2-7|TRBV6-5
CASSSGRESEQYF
TGTGCCAGCAGTTCGGGCAGGGAGTCCGAGCAGTACTTC
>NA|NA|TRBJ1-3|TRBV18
CASSPRPSSSGNTIYF
TGTGCCAGCTCACCAAGGCCTTCCTCTTCTGGAAACACCATATATTTT
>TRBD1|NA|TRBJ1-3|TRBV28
CASNKGGSTGNTIYF
TGTGCCAGCAATAAAGGGGGCTCAACTGGAAACACCATATATTTT
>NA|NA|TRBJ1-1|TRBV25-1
CASSDVYTEAFF
TGTGCCAGCAGTGACGTTTACACTGAAGCTTTCTTT
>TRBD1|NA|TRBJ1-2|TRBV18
CASSPGQGVFDYGYTF
TGTGCCAGCTCACCGGGACAGGGCGTATTCGATTATGGCTACACCTTC
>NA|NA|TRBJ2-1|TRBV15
CATSRDFGRADNEQFF
TGTGCCACCAGCAGAGATTTCGGTAGGGCCGACAATGAGCAGTTCTTC
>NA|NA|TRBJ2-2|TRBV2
CASSAQGTNTGELFF
TGTGCCAGCAGTGCCCAGGGGACGAACACCGGGGAGCTGTTTTTT
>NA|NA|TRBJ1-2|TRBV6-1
CASSDWSSGYGYTF
TGTGCCAGCAGTGATTGGTCCTCCGGCTATGGCTACACCTTC
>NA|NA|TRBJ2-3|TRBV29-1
CSVDLGQKGTDTQYF
TGCAGCGTTGATCTAGGACAAAAAGGGACAGATACGCAGTATTTT
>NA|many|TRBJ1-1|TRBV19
CASSSPPAAGLMNTEAFF
TGTGCCAGTAGTTCCCCCCCAGCGGCAGGGCTCATGAACACTGAAGCTTTCTTT
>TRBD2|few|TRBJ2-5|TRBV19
CASSMGGIQETQYF
TGTGCCAGTAGTATGGGGGGGATCCAAGAGACCCAGTACTTC
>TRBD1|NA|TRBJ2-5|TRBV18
CASSPRDRGYQETQYF
TGTGCCAGCTCACCCAGGGACAGAGGGTACCAAGAGACCCAGTACTTC
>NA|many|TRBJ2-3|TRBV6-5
CATSGGTDTQYF
TGTGCCACCTCGGGGGGCACAGATACGCAGTATTTT
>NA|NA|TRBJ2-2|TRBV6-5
CASSYQGAKVAGELFF
TGTGCCAGCAGTTACCAAGGGGCGAAGGTCGCCGGGGAGCTGTTTTTT
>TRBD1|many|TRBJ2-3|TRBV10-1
CASSGQGAVDTQYF
TGCGCCAGCAGCGGACAGGGGGCTGTAGATACGCAGTATTTT
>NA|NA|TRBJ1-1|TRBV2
CASTGESITEAFF
TGTGCCAGCACCGGGGAGAGTATCACTGAAGCTTTCTTT
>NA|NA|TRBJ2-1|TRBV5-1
CASSQQNEQFF
TGCGCCAGCAGTCAGCAAAATGAGCAGTTCTTC
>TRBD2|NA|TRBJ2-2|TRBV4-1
CASSQEPLSGSRTGELFF
TGCGCCAGCAGCCAAGAGCCGCTTAGCGGGAGCCGTACCGGGGAGCTGTTTTTT
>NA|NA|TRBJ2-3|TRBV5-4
CASSLALERTDTQYF
TGTGCCAGCAGCTTGGCCCTAGAAAGGACAGATACGCAGTATTTT
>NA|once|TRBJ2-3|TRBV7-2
CASSILEFADTQYF
TGTGCCAGCAGCATACTAGAGTTCGCAGATACGCAGTATTTT
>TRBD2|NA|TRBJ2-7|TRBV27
CASSPLAGGHPGSYEQYF
TGTGCCAGCAGTCCTCTAGCGGGAGGACATCCGGGATCCTACGAGCAGTACTTC
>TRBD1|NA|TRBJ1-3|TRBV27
CASSRQGPLYSGNTIYF
TGTGCCAGCAGCCGACAGGGGCCTCTCTACTCTGGAAACACCATATATTTT
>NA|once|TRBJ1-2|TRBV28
CASRLTNYGYTF
TGTGCCAGCAGACTAACTAACTATGGCTACACCTTC
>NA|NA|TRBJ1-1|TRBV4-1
CASSHPQGTEAFF
TGCGCCAGCAGCCATCCCCAAGGGACTGAAGCTTTCTTT
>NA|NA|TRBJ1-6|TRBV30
CAWSGEIYSYNSPLHF
TGTGCCTGGAGTGGAGAGATATACTCCTATAATTCACCCCTCCACTTT
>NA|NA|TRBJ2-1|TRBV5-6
CASSLWEDKQFF
TGTGCCAGCAGCTTGTGGGAAGACAAGCAGTTCTTC
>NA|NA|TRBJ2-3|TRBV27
CASSLSVLPRDTQYF
TGTGCCAGCAGTTTATCGGTGCTCCCAAGGGATACGCAGTATTTT
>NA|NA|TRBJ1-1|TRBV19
CASSINGNTEAFF
TGTGCCAGTAGTATCAACGGGAACACTGAAGCTTTCTTT
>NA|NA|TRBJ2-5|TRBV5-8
CASSLVDFPETQYF
TGTGCCAGCAGCTTGGTAGACTTCCCAGAGACCCAGTACTTC
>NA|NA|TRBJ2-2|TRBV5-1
CASSLDGTGRTGELFF
TGCGCCAGCAGCTTGGATGGGACGGGGAGGACCGGGGAGCTGTTTTTT
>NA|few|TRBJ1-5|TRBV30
CASSPGGNQPQHF
TGTGCCTCGAGCCCGGGGGGCAATCAGCCCCAGCATTTT
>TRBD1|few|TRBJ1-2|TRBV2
CASSRQGFGYTF
TGTGCCAGCAGTAGACAGGGGTTTGGCTACACCTTC